The 7 T cell receptor beta chains listed next were all sequenced from one sample in a study of T cell repertoires in cytomegalovirus infection. Using its own MiXCR run on the reads, TCRdb lists one record per CDR3 protein. The sample lists more than 150,000 distinct CDR3 sequences; about 20% were seen once. The sequenced sample consisted of PBMCs. Receptor source: a human donor in good health (CMV status not recorded). Some clones in this sample may be carry-over from other donors' samples.

J is TRBJ2-5 and V is TRBV4-1, with TRBD2 matching 7 bases. The CDR3 totals 16 residues. The ends lost 6 bases at V and 1 base at J; junction bases unmatched: 11. CDR1 is MGHRA and CDR2 is YSYEKL in the germline V gene. CDR3 protein: CASSPGEGTTQETQYF. The CDR3 DNA follows: TGCGCCAGCAGTCCCGGGGAGGGGACTACCCAAGAGACCCAGTACTTC.

In this sample, this clonotype turned up many times. The V gene is TRBV6-2 or TRBV6-3, the J gene TRBJ2-7; no reliable D call. The V and J ends lost 7 bases and 5 bases respectively, with 15 bases between them. This CDR3 has 13 amino acids. Germline V gene lookup returns CDR1 MNHEY and CDR2 SVGEGT. The CDR3 here is CASNDGPFDEQYF. DNA for the CDR3: TGTGCCAGCAACGATGGGCCTTTCGACGAGCAGTACTTC.

This clonotype appeared a few times. V gene TRBV7-9 combines with J gene TRBJ1-5; 10 nucleotides match TRBD1. CDR3 length: 16 amino acids. After removal of 5 bases from V and 2 bases from J, the junction contained 6 bases not matched to a gene. The V gene's germline CDR1 is SEHNR and CDR2 FQNEAQ (reference sequence). CDR3 amino acids: CASSTGTGARNQPQHF. CDR3 DNA: TGTGCCAGCAGCACCGGGACAGGGGCCCGCAATCAGCCCCAGCATTTT.

There are a few counts of this clonotype. This chain uses TRBV12-3 or TRBV12-4 with TRBJ1-2, with D perhaps TRBD1 (6 bases). Trimming shortened V by 1 base and J by 4 bases, and 10 bases separated the two germline ends. This CDR3 contains 14 residues. The CDR3 nucleotides read TGTGCCAGCAGTTTAGGGGGGCTGAGCTATGGCTACACCTTC. Translation: CASSLGGLSYGYTF.

Concerning this clonotype: One junction end does not reproduce the germline sequence, and a read error may be involved. V gene TRBV20-1 combines with J gene TRBJ2-7, with D possibly being TRBD1 or TRBD2 (5 bases each). Germline V gene lookup returns CDR1 DFQATT and CDR2 SNEGSKA (reference sequence). This CDR3 spans 12 amino acids. The CDR3: CSPRKVGGEQYF. In DNA, the CDR3 is TGCAGTCCTAGAAAAGTTGGGGGCGAGCAGTACTTC.

The V and J genes are TRBV19 and TRBJ2-7; perhaps TRBD1 as D (6 bases). This CDR3 spans 16 amino acids. V shed 3 bases and J shed 9 bases, with 24 bases lying between them. Germline V gene data show CDR1 as LNHDA and CDR2 as SQIVND (reference sequence). CDR3 sequence: CASSMAGATDRHVQYF. Written as DNA, the CDR3 is TGTGCCAGTAGTATGGCAGGGGCCACCGACCGTCACGTGCAGTACTTC.

The chain is built from TRBV11-1 and TRBJ2-7; D not resolved. The CDR3 covers 14 residues. The V gene's germline CDR1 is SGHAT and CDR2 FQDESV (reference sequence). V lost 5 bases, J lost 2 bases, and 13 bases lay in between. The CDR3 nucleotides read TGTGCCAGCAGCCCCCAGTCTGGGGCCTACGAGCAGTACTTC. Its protein product is CASSPQSGAYEQYF.